This is a list of T cell receptor beta chains from one sample in a study of T-cell reconstitution after alpha-beta-depleted transplantation in children. In TCRdb, the PCR reads were re-called with MiXCR into one record per CDR3 protein. The table has about 830,000 distinct CDR3 sequences, 16% seen once. The sample in question was PBMCs, mostly from graft donor cells, obtained 360 days after TCRalphabeta/CD19-depleted stem cell transplant. The receptors stem from a male patient between 10 and 17 years old who had a stem cell transplant for acute lymphoblastic leukemia, so the T cells may come from the graft donor. CDR3s include the opening cysteine and the closing phenylalanine or tryptophan. Fields, in order: D gene, J gene, clone size, V gene, CDR3 DNA, CDR3 protein. The D gene is left open where the match is weak. Only some rows state a clone size, as once, few, many or a class for expanded clones.

d_gene: NA
j_gene: TRBJ1-4
abundance: few
v_gene: TRBV20-1
CDR3nt: TGCAGTGCTAGAGGACAAATTAATGAAAAACTGTTTTTT
CDR3aa: CSARGQINEKLFF

d_gene: TRBD2
j_gene: TRBJ2-5
abundance: NA
v_gene: TRBV7-9
CDR3nt: TGTGCCAGCACCCGAACCAGCGGGATAAAGACCCAGTACTTC
CDR3aa: CASTRTSGIKTQYF

d_gene: TRBD2
j_gene: TRBJ2-3
abundance: few
v_gene: TRBV7-3
CDR3nt: TGTGCCAGCAGCTTCGGACTAGCAATAGACACAGATACGCAGTATTTT
CDR3aa: CASSFGLAIDTDTQYF

d_gene: TRBD2
j_gene: TRBJ2-1
abundance: many
v_gene: TRBV5-1
CDR3nt: TGTGCCAGCAGCTTGGGACTAGCGGGGCCCTACAATGAGCAGTTCTTC
CDR3aa: CASSLGLAGPYNEQFF

d_gene: NA
j_gene: TRBJ2-7
abundance: few
v_gene: TRBV4-1
CDR3nt: TGCGCCAGCAGCCAAGTCGAATATTACCGCTACGAGCAGTACTTC
CDR3aa: CASSQVEYYRYEQYF

d_gene: TRBD2
j_gene: TRBJ2-2
abundance: NA
v_gene: TRBV11-2
CDR3nt: TGTGCCAGCAGCGTTTCGACGACTAGCGGGGGAAACACCGGGGAGCTGTTTTTT
CDR3aa: CASSVSTTSGGNTGELFF

d_gene: NA
j_gene: TRBJ2-1
abundance: NA
v_gene: TRBV12-3/TRBV12-4
CDR3nt: TGTGCCAGCAGCCCCATCCGGGCCGAGTCTTACAATGAGCAGTTCTTC
CDR3aa: CASSPIRAESYNEQFF

d_gene: TRBD2
j_gene: TRBJ2-3
abundance: few
v_gene: TRBV5-1
CDR3nt: TGCGCCAGCAGCTCGGGGCTAGCGGGACCCAGACTCACAGATACGCAGTATTTT
CDR3aa: CASSSGLAGPRLTDTQYF

d_gene: NA
j_gene: TRBJ2-2
abundance: few
v_gene: TRBV20-1
CDR3nt: TGCAGTGCTAGAGATACAGGGTCCATAACTAACACCGGGGAGCTGTTTTTT
CDR3aa: CSARDTGSITNTGELFF

d_gene: TRBD2
j_gene: TRBJ2-4
abundance: NA
v_gene: TRBV12-3/TRBV12-4
CDR3nt: TGTGCCAGCAGTTTAGCCGCGGGACTAGTAACCAACATTCAGTACTTC
CDR3aa: CASSLAAGLVTNIQYF

d_gene: NA
j_gene: TRBJ2-7
abundance: few
v_gene: TRBV5-1
CDR3nt: TGCGCCAGCAGCTTGGAACCCCCCGTCTACGAGCAGTACTTC
CDR3aa: CASSLEPPVYEQYF

d_gene: NA
j_gene: TRBJ2-2
abundance: many
v_gene: TRBV3-1
CDR3nt: TGTGCCAGCACGGTAGAGAACACCGGGGAGCTGTTTTTT
CDR3aa: CASTVENTGELFF

d_gene: TRBD2
j_gene: TRBJ2-1
abundance: NA
v_gene: TRBV20-1
CDR3nt: TGCAGTGCTAGAGAACCTAGCGGGAGTTTCTATGAGCAGTTCTTC
CDR3aa: CSAREPSGSFYEQFF

d_gene: NA
j_gene: TRBJ2-1
abundance: few
v_gene: TRBV3-1
CDR3nt: TGTGCCAGCAGCCAAGATGGGGGCCCCTACAATGAGCAGTTCTTC
CDR3aa: CASSQDGGPYNEQFF

d_gene: NA
j_gene: TRBJ1-1
abundance: few
v_gene: TRBV25-1
CDR3nt: TGTGCCAGCAGTGAGTCACAGTACACTGAAGCTTTCTTT
CDR3aa: CASSESQYTEAFF

d_gene: NA
j_gene: TRBJ2-7
abundance: few
v_gene: TRBV29-1
CDR3nt: TGCAGCGTTCTGGGGGTCTACGAGCAGTACTTC
CDR3aa: CSVLGVYEQYF

d_gene: NA
j_gene: TRBJ1-4
abundance: few
v_gene: TRBV4-1
CDR3nt: TGCGCCAGCAGCCAAGCGTTGGCTGAAAAACTGTTTTTT
CDR3aa: CASSQALAEKLFF

d_gene: TRBD1
j_gene: TRBJ2-2
abundance: NA
v_gene: TRBV11-2
CDR3nt: TGTGCCAGCAGCTTAGACCGGACAGGGGGAAACACCGGGGAGCTGTTTTTT
CDR3aa: CASSLDRTGGNTGELFF

d_gene: NA
j_gene: TRBJ2-2
abundance: few
v_gene: TRBV2
CDR3nt: TGTGCCGGGAGTTGGGCGACGGTCGGCACCGGGGAGCTGTTTTTT
CDR3aa: CAGSWATVGTGELFF

d_gene: NA
j_gene: TRBJ2-3
abundance: many
v_gene: TRBV7-3
CDR3nt: TGTGCCAGCAGCTTGGAGCGGGCCACAGATACGCAGTATTTT
CDR3aa: CASSLERATDTQYF

d_gene: TRBD2
j_gene: TRBJ2-7
abundance: NA
v_gene: TRBV15
CDR3nt: TGTGCCACCAGCGGAGTAGCGGGCACTATAGCCTACGAGCAGTACTTC
CDR3aa: CATSGVAGTIAYEQYF

d_gene: NA
j_gene: TRBJ1-2
abundance: few
v_gene: TRBV20-1
CDR3nt: TGCAGTGCTCGCGGGTGGGGGAGCCTCTATGGCTACACCTTC
CDR3aa: CSARGWGSLYGYTF

d_gene: TRBD2
j_gene: TRBJ2-7
abundance: few
v_gene: TRBV7-3
CDR3nt: TGTGCCAGCAGCTTACTGGCGGGAGAATCCGAGCAGTACTTC
CDR3aa: CASSLLAGESEQYF

d_gene: NA
j_gene: TRBJ1-3
abundance: few
v_gene: TRBV15
CDR3nt: TGTGCCACCAGCGTCGACAGACCTTCTGGAAACACCATATATTTT
CDR3aa: CATSVDRPSGNTIYF

d_gene: TRBD2
j_gene: TRBJ2-1
abundance: few
v_gene: TRBV29-1
CDR3nt: TGCAGCGTTGTGCCTAGCGGGAGGGGGGTCGACTACAATGAGCAGTTCTTC
CDR3aa: CSVVPSGRGVDYNEQFF

d_gene: NA
j_gene: TRBJ1-1
abundance: NA
v_gene: TRBV19
CDR3nt: TGTGCCAGTATCGACGGATGGAACACTGAAGCTTTCTTT
CDR3aa: CASIDGWNTEAFF

d_gene: NA
j_gene: TRBJ2-7
abundance: few
v_gene: TRBV29-1
CDR3nt: TGCAGCGTAGGGCAGCCCTCCTACGAGCAGTACTTC
CDR3aa: CSVGQPSYEQYF

d_gene: NA
j_gene: TRBJ2-6
abundance: once
v_gene: TRBV14
CDR3nt: TGTGCCAGCAGCCAGCACGCAGGCTCTGGGGCCAACGTCCTGACTTTC
CDR3aa: CASSQHAGSGANVLTF

d_gene: NA
j_gene: TRBJ1-2
abundance: NA
v_gene: TRBV12-5
CDR3nt: TGTGCTAGTGGTCCTCGACGCCTACTGGCGTGGGGCTACACCTTC
CDR3aa: CASGPRRLLAWGYTF

d_gene: NA
j_gene: TRBJ2-6
abundance: NA
v_gene: TRBV3-1
CDR3nt: TGTGCCAGCAGCCAAGATCCTGGGGCCAACGTCCTGACTTTC
CDR3aa: CASSQDPGANVLTF

d_gene: TRBD2
j_gene: TRBJ2-1
abundance: NA
v_gene: TRBV14
CDR3nt: TGTGCCAGCAGCCAAGATGAGTACGGGAGGGCCCGTAGAGGTGAGCAGTTCTTC
CDR3aa: CASSQDEYGRARRGEQFF

d_gene: NA
j_gene: TRBJ2-3
abundance: NA
v_gene: TRBV5-1
CDR3nt: TGCGCCAGCAGCTTAGTGGCAGGTCAAATGGAAACGCAGTATTTT
CDR3aa: CASSLVAGQMETQYF

d_gene: NA
j_gene: TRBJ1-3
abundance: NA
v_gene: TRBV29-1
CDR3nt: TGCAGCGCCGTGCCCCGCGGGCGCGGAAACACCATATATTTT
CDR3aa: CSAVPRGRGNTIYF

d_gene: TRBD1
j_gene: TRBJ2-7
abundance: NA
v_gene: TRBV25-1
CDR3nt: TGTGCCAGCACCATAAATACAGGGGCCGACTACGAGCAGTACTTC
CDR3aa: CASTINTGADYEQYF

d_gene: TRBD1
j_gene: TRBJ1-3
abundance: NA
v_gene: TRBV12-3/TRBV12-4
CDR3nt: TGTGCCAGCACCAGGGACAGTGATTACTCTGGAAACACCATATATTTT
CDR3aa: CASTRDSDYSGNTIYF

d_gene: TRBD2
j_gene: TRBJ2-7
abundance: NA
v_gene: TRBV7-6
CDR3nt: TGTGCCAGCAGCCCCGGACTAGCGGGAGTTTCCTCCTACGAGCAGTACTTC
CDR3aa: CASSPGLAGVSSYEQYF

d_gene: NA
j_gene: TRBJ1-6
abundance: few
v_gene: TRBV7-6
CDR3nt: TGTGCCAGCAGCTTAGGACGGACCTATAATTCACCCCTCCACTTT
CDR3aa: CASSLGRTYNSPLHF

d_gene: TRBD2
j_gene: TRBJ2-1
abundance: NA
v_gene: TRBV6-5
CDR3nt: TGTGCCAGCAGTTACGCGGCGGGAGGGCGAAATGAGCAGTTCTTC
CDR3aa: CASSYAAGGRNEQFF